These 2 T cell receptor beta chains share one sample of origin, sequenced in a study of T cells in localized non-small cell lung cancer (TCRdb year 2020). The library was built by means of the immunoSEQ multiplex PCR assay. The source is immuneACCESS, and TCRdb retained only in-frame sequences with V and J called. Part of the clones is not carried over; for the studies checked, unresolved V genes explain less than half of this, and the remainder is unexplained. Within this sample are about 45,000 clones, with 91% of them counted one time only. The ten top clones hold roughly a tenth of the sample. The specimen was PBMCs, collected before any cancer treatment. The receptors come from a woman between 35 and 70 years old with stage II lung adenocarcinoma.

This clone occurred once. The J gene is TRBJ2-7, the V gene TRBV5-8, with D perhaps TRBD2 (5 bases). The CDR3 is 14 amino acids. Looked up from germline, CDR1 is SGHTS and CDR2 is YDEGEE. Trimming cost V 4 bases and J 0 bases, with 11 bases left between them. CDR3 residues: CASSTTGGSYEQYF. The CDR3 DNA sequence: TGTGCCAGCAGCACAACCGGAGGCTCCTACGAGCAGTACTTC.

The chain uses TRBV19 and TRBJ2-3; tentatively, D is TRBD2 (7 bases). V was pared by 5 bases and J by 6 bases, with 21 bases between. The CDR3 consists of 16 residues. From germline, CDR1 is LNHDA and CDR2 SQIVND (reference sequence). Written as DNA, the CDR3 is TGTGCCAGTAGTCAACCGGGGGGCAGGGGCGAGGATACGCAGTATTTT. Its translation is CASSQPGGRGEDTQYF.